This T cell receptor (beta chain) was sequenced in a study of blood T cell repertoires in COVID-19. Study-level information: Nucleic acid was either cDNA or gDNA, and it came from T cells, B-cell-depleted T cells, or PBMCs.

Per the original data handling: By means of reference gene primer amplification, nucleated cell counts were estimated. The table came from immunoSEQ multiplex PCR; TCRdb's copy has only in-frame clones and leaves some out. Clone size and V and J calls were adopted from that table, with D and trimming inferred from the DNA. This sample yields about 52,000 clones, of which about 90% are seen a single time; approximately 15% belongs to the top ten. V was cut by 5 bases and J by 1 base, with 13 bases left in between. CDR1 and CDR2 from the germline V gene are KGHDR and SFDVKD. The CDR3 length is 16 residues.

The specimen was peripheral blood. J is TRBJ2-2 and V is TRBV24-1, with a possible D match to TRBD1 (7 bases). The source of this sequence is a human donor with active COVID-19. The donor label of this sample is uncertain. In DNA, the CDR3 is TGTGCCACCAGTGGAGGCGGGACAGTGAACACCGGGGAGCTGTTTTTT. It encodes CATSGGGTVNTGELFF.